The source of this T cell receptor (beta chain) is a study of shared clonotypes between healthy human individuals. Study-wide results and limits: Sampling involved blood alone; tissue repertoires likely differ.

As regards this clone: The target antigen is unknown.

Only Caucasian adults living in Nashville, Tennessee made up the donor group. The CDR3 extends over 14 amino acids. V trimming: 7 bases; J trimming: 7 bases; junction bases outside the gene matches: 10. The germline V gene has CDR1 MNHNS and CDR2 SASEGT. Original methodology: ImmunoSEQ output lacked quality scores and full-length reads, limiting matched filtering. The method was immunoSEQ multiplex PCR; TCRdb's version includes in-frame clones alone and lacks a portion of them. D and trimming come from the DNA, and the V and J calls and clone size come from that table. This table has some 470,000 clones, approximately 80% appearing once.

The specimen was PBMCs. The rearrangement links TRBV6-1 to TRBJ2-1; 7 bases map to TRBD2. This clonotype was obtained from a woman aged 40 to 49 in good health. Some clones in this sample may be carry-over from other donors' samples. Written as DNA, the CDR3 is TGTGCCAGCACTCTTGGGAGGGCCGGAAATGAGCAGTTCTTC. As protein: CASTLGRAGNEQFF.